The rows below give T cell receptor beta chains drawn from one sample of a study of cytomegalovirus exposure and HLA in healthy donors. The repertoire was sequenced with immunoSEQ multiplex PCR; TCRdb's copy has only in-frame clones and lacks some. The sample lists about 130,000 clones, nearly 80% occurring once. The sequencing input was PBMCs. These receptors all stem from a male donor in good health and CMV-seronegative. CDR3s include the opening cysteine and the closing phenylalanine or tryptophan. Each record gives: V gene, clone size, J gene, CDR3 protein. Part of the rows lack a size; the others show once, few, many or a class for expanded clones.

V gene: TRBV21-1
clone size: -
J gene: TRBJ2-5
CDR3 protein: CASSKRGPPEDQETQYF

V gene: TRBV7-9
clone size: -
J gene: TRBJ2-1
CDR3 protein: CASRDGQAYNEQFF

V gene: TRBV6-6
clone size: -
J gene: TRBJ1-5
CDR3 protein: CASTYRTGNQPQHF

V gene: TRBV27
clone size: -
J gene: TRBJ2-3
CDR3 protein: CASTGRAGGRDTQYF

V gene: TRBV10-3
clone size: -
J gene: TRBJ2-3
CDR3 protein: CAISALRDRETDTQYF

V gene: TRBV2
clone size: -
J gene: TRBJ1-5
CDR3 protein: CASTDTGGGKQPQHF

V gene: TRBV5-8
clone size: few
J gene: TRBJ1-4
CDR3 protein: CASSGMTEVREKLFF

V gene: TRBV9
clone size: -
J gene: TRBJ1-2
CDR3 protein: CASSVVRGVGYTF

V gene: TRBV19
clone size: few
J gene: TRBJ2-1
CDR3 protein: CASSPPPYNEQFF

V gene: TRBV7-9
clone size: -
J gene: TRBJ1-1
CDR3 protein: CASSLLGTGNTEAFF

V gene: TRBV9
clone size: -
J gene: TRBJ1-3
CDR3 protein: CASSAAQGSGNTIYF

V gene: TRBV10-1
clone size: -
J gene: TRBJ2-3
CDR3 protein: CASSVFYADTQYF

V gene: TRBV5-8
clone size: -
J gene: TRBJ2-5
CDR3 protein: CASSSLLGGDQETQYF

V gene: TRBV5-4
clone size: once
J gene: TRBJ1-1
CDR3 protein: CASSSAGTGYTEAFF

V gene: TRBV6-5
clone size: -
J gene: TRBJ1-5
CDR3 protein: CASRPRDNSNQPQHF

V gene: TRBV9
clone size: once
J gene: TRBJ1-2
CDR3 protein: CASSKQGSGNYGYTF

V gene: TRBV29-1
clone size: -
J gene: TRBJ2-5
CDR3 protein: CSANGRGITETQYF

V gene: TRBV5-1
clone size: -
J gene: TRBJ2-3
CDR3 protein: CASSLGSTSGGTADTQYF

V gene: TRBV27
clone size: -
J gene: TRBJ2-1
CDR3 protein: CASSPINNEQFF

V gene: TRBV6-5
clone size: -
J gene: TRBJ2-2
CDR3 protein: CASSYGTTNTGELFF

V gene: TRBV7-2
clone size: -
J gene: TRBJ1-4
CDR3 protein: CASSPRQGHEKLFF

V gene: TRBV5-1
clone size: -
J gene: TRBJ1-2
CDR3 protein: CASSSDGLVDGYTF

V gene: TRBV6-6
clone size: -
J gene: TRBJ1-2
CDR3 protein: CASSWGGLSTNYGYTF

V gene: TRBV7-8
clone size: -
J gene: TRBJ2-3
CDR3 protein: CASSPLAGGRTDTQYF

V gene: TRBV4-1
clone size: -
J gene: TRBJ2-3
CDR3 protein: CASSQYSGLAGGRGDTQYF

V gene: TRBV11-3
clone size: once
J gene: TRBJ2-1
CDR3 protein: CASSLDPLNEQFF

V gene: TRBV5-1
clone size: few
J gene: TRBJ1-2
CDR3 protein: CASSEEGNYGYTF

V gene: TRBV4-3
clone size: -
J gene: TRBJ2-3
CDR3 protein: CASSPGGAADTQYF

V gene: TRBV23-1
clone size: -
J gene: TRBJ1-5
CDR3 protein: CASSQSTKGPEDQPQHF

V gene: TRBV7-8
clone size: once
J gene: TRBJ1-5
CDR3 protein: CASSLAGGGQPQHF

V gene: TRBV27
clone size: -
J gene: TRBJ2-3
CDR3 protein: CASSSQPRGRADTQYF

V gene: TRBV10-2
clone size: once
J gene: TRBJ1-4
CDR3 protein: CASSEPGQATNEKLFF

V gene: TRBV19
clone size: -
J gene: TRBJ1-6
CDR3 protein: CANRESNSPLHF

V gene: TRBV9
clone size: -
J gene: TRBJ1-4
CDR3 protein: CASSPRQGNEKLFF

V gene: TRBV7-9
clone size: -
J gene: TRBJ1-5
CDR3 protein: CSSSGTGNQPQHF

V gene: TRBV7-9
clone size: few
J gene: TRBJ2-7
CDR3 protein: CASSLGLVQGANYEQYF

V gene: TRBV7-2
clone size: once
J gene: TRBJ2-3
CDR3 protein: CASRLLGQRTDTQYF

V gene: TRBV7-2
clone size: -
J gene: TRBJ1-1
CDR3 protein: CASSFDRGMNTEAFF

V gene: TRBV30
clone size: -
J gene: TRBJ2-7
CDR3 protein: CAWSVLSTTRGEQYF

V gene: TRBV9
clone size: -
J gene: TRBJ2-3
CDR3 protein: CASSVAGGTSTDTQYF

V gene: TRBV5-8
clone size: -
J gene: TRBJ1-4
CDR3 protein: CASRRGQVATNEKLFF

V gene: TRBV27
clone size: -
J gene: TRBJ2-7
CDR3 protein: CASSLSGQTYEQYF

V gene: TRBV5-8
clone size: few
J gene: TRBJ2-2
CDR3 protein: CASSKGQGLSTGELFF

V gene: TRBV7-2
clone size: -
J gene: TRBJ1-4
CDR3 protein: CASSPRVGLGEKLFF

V gene: TRBV18
clone size: few
J gene: TRBJ2-7
CDR3 protein: CASSPPGPLYEQYF

V gene: TRBV5-1
clone size: -
J gene: TRBJ1-2
CDR3 protein: CASSTGQGSNYGYTF

V gene: TRBV7-2
clone size: -
J gene: TRBJ1-4
CDR3 protein: CASSSRQGVGEKLFF

V gene: TRBV5-1
clone size: -
J gene: TRBJ2-7
CDR3 protein: CASRFSGETYEQYF

V gene: TRBV7-2
clone size: -
J gene: TRBJ1-2
CDR3 protein: CASSLVWQSHF

V gene: TRBV9
clone size: -
J gene: TRBJ2-2
CDR3 protein: CASSRGQGATGELFF

V gene: TRBV20-1
clone size: -
J gene: TRBJ1-1
CDR3 protein: CSARPDREAFF

V gene: TRBV9
clone size: -
J gene: TRBJ1-5
CDR3 protein: CASSRTGASNQPQHF

V gene: TRBV10-3
clone size: -
J gene: TRBJ2-2
CDR3 protein: CAINTGTGELFF

V gene: TRBV12-5
clone size: -
J gene: TRBJ1-6
CDR3 protein: CASGPTPRTGDLYNSPLHF

V gene: TRBV5-6
clone size: -
J gene: TRBJ2-3
CDR3 protein: CASSLVGADTQYF

V gene: TRBV11-1
clone size: few
J gene: TRBJ1-6
CDR3 protein: CASSVGTGVNSPLHF

V gene: TRBV19
clone size: few
J gene: TRBJ1-1
CDR3 protein: CASSMTGGWGTEAFF

V gene: TRBV9
clone size: -
J gene: TRBJ2-2
CDR3 protein: CASSPREGGWSGELFF